Sequencing of this T cell receptor beta chain was carried out in a study of blood T cells in healthy people across ages. Overall study: Template switching picked up about one barcoded beta molecule for each two T cells.

Primed by a sample-barcoded 5' primer and a J-beta primer mix, a second PCR proceeded for 7 to 11 cycles. TCRdb re-called the 5' RACE reads through MiXCR, storing one row per CDR3 protein. This table holds about 380,000 distinct CDR3 sequences, more than 45% found once. This CDR3 has 15 residues. Germline V gives CDR1 SEHNR, CDR2 FQNEAQ (reference sequence). Trimming took off 5 bases at V and 8 bases at J, with 19 bases between the two ends. Extracted total RNA amounted to at least 5.5 micrograms for each sample. The sample comprised blood. The origin of this receptor is a man in his 60s in good health. This chain links TRBV7-9 with TRBJ2-1; TRBD1 might be the D (6 bases). The CDR3 is CASSQGIRGWDEQFF. The CDR3 bases are TGTGCCAGCAGCCAGGGCATCAGGGGATGGGATGAGCAGTTCTTC.